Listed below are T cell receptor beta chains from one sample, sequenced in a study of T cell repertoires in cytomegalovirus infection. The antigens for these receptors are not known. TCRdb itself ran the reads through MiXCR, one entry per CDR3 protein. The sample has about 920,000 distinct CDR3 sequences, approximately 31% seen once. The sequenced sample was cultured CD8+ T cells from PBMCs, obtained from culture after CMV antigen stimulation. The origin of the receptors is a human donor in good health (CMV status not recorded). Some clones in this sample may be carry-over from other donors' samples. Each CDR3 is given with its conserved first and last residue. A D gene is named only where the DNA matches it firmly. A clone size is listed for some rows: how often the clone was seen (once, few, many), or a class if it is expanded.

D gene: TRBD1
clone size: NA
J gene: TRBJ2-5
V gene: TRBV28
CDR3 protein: CASRQDREDQETQYF
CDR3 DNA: TGTGCCAGCAGACAGGACAGGGAGGATCAAGAGACCCAGTACTTC

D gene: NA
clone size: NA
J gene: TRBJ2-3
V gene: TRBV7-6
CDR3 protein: CASSFSISATDTQYF
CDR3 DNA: TGTGCCAGCAGCTTTTCAATCAGCGCCACAGATACGCAGTATTTT

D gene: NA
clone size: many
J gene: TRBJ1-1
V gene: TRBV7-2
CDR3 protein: CASSLVSAGSRTEAFF
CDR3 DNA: TGTGCCAGCAGCTTAGTCTCGGCAGGGAGTAGGACTGAAGCTTTCTTT

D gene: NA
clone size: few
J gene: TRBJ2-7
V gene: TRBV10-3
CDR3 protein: CAIEGGGSYEQYF
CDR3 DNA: TGTGCCATAGAGGGAGGAGGCTCCTACGAGCAGTACTTC

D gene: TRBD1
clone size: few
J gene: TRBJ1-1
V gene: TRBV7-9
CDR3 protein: CASSLVDRADTEAFF
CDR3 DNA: TGTGCCAGCAGCTTAGTGGACAGGGCGGACACTGAAGCTTTCTTT

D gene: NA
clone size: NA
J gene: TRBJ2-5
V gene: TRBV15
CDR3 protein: CATSSDRKLQETQYF
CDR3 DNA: TGTGCCACCAGCAGCGACAGGAAATTACAAGAGACCCAGTACTTC

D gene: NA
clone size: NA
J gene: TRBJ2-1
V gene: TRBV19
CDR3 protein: CASSTTGTNNEQFF
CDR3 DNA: TGTGCCAGTAGTACCACCGGGACCAACAATGAGCAGTTCTTC

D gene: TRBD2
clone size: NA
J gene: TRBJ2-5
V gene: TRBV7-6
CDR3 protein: CASSLRASGGSETQYF
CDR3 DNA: TGTGCCAGCAGCTTACGGGCTAGCGGGGGGTCAGAGACCCAGTACTTC

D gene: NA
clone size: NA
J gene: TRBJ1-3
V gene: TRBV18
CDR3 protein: CASSPYRFSPSGNTIYF
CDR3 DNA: TGTGCCAGCTCACCGTATCGATTCAGTCCCTCTGGAAACACCATATATTTT

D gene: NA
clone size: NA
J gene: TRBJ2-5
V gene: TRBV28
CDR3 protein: CASSLFQDEETQYF
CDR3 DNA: TGTGCCAGCAGTTTATTCCAGGACGAGGAGACCCAGTACTTC

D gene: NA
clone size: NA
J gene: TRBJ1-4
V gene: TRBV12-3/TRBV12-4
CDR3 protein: CASRLTSRAEKLFF
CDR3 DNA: TGTGCCAGCAGGCTGACGTCTAGGGCTGAAAAACTGTTTTTT

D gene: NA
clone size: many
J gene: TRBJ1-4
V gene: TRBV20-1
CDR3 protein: CSARSNVGKNEKLFF
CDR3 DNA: TGCAGTGCTAGAAGTAATGTGGGAAAGAATGAAAAACTGTTTTTT

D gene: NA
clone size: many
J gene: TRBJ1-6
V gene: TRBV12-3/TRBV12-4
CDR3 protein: CASSRGVSPLHF
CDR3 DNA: TGTGCCAGCAGTCGAGGGGTCTCACCCCTCCACTTT

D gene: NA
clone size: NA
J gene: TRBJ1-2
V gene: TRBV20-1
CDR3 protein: CSADPGYGYTF
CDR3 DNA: TGCAGTGCCGACCCGGGCTATGGCTACACCTTC

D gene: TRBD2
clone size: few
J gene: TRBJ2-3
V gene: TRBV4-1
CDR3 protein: CASSQVNGLAGGTDTQYF
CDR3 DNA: TGCGCCAGCAGCCAAGTCAACGGACTAGCGGGGGGCACAGATACGCAGTATTTT

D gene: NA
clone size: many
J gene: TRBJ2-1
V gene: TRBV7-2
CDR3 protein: CASSLNRVLERSYNEQFF
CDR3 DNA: TGTGCCAGCAGCTTAAACAGGGTCCTGGAGAGGTCCTACAATGAGCAGTTCTTC

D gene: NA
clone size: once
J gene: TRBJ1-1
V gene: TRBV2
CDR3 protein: CASSAWNPRTNTEAFF
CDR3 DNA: TGTGCCAGCAGTGCCTGGAACCCCCGCACGAACACTGAAGCTTTCTTT

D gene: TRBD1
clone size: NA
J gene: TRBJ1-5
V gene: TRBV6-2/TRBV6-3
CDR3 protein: CASSRSTGWNNQPQHF
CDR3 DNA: TGTGCCAGCAGCCGATCGACAGGGTGGAACAATCAGCCCCAGCATTTT

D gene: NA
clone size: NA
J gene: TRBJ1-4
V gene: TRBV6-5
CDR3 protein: CASSHRVRGEKLFF
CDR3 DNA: TGTGCCAGCAGTCACCGGGTGCGAGGGGAAAAACTGTTTTTT

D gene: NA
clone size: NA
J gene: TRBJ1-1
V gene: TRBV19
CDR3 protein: CASSRTPENTEAFF
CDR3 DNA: TGTGCCAGTAGTAGGACCCCAGAGAACACTGAAGCTTTCTTT

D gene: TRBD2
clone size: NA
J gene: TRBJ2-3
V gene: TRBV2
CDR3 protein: CASSEPPGLAGPSTDTQYF
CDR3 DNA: TGTGCCAGCAGTGAACCCCCGGGACTAGCGGGACCGAGCACAGATACGCAGTATTTT

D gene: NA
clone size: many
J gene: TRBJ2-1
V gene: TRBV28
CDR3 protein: CASSLAGREQFF
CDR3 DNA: TGTGCCAGCAGTTTAGCCGGGCGGGAGCAGTTCTTC